The T cell receptor beta chain under discussion was sequenced for a study of regulatory T cells in long-lasting Graves disease. Whole-study context: Graves' patients with a new diagnosis had received antithyroid drugs under 3 months.

This clonotype occurred many times. Time point defined: newly diagnosed GD, antithyroid drugs for less than 3 months. RNA isolated from PBMCs was used to make the TCR library. The TCR beta library used iRepertoire HTBI primers with Arm-PCR amplification of CDR3. TCRdb reprocessed the multiplex PCR reads via MiXCR and lists one record per CDR3 protein. The sample lists roughly 420,000 distinct CDR3 sequences, about 15% seen once, with under 30% in the top ten. With V trimmed by 4 bases and J by 8 bases, 8 bases remained unmatched. CDR3 length equals 14 residues. Germline V gene lookup returns CDR1 SQVTM and CDR2 ANQGSEA. These data also featured in a second study, about T cells in Graves' hyperthyroidism and ophthalmopathy. From that second work: Ophthalmopathy was separated from stable hyperthyroidism by a 13 V-J model. The model anticipated ophthalmopathy a median 6.5 months pre-onset.

The gene calls are TRBV29-1 and TRBJ2-1; 10 nucleotides align to TRBD1. The TCR was taken from a woman under 30 with Graves disease. This material consisted of peripheral blood mononuclear cells (PBMCs), taken at new diagnosis, from a patient treated with antithyroid drugs. CDR3 amino acids: CSVVGGQGYDEQFF. CDR3 nucleotide sequence: TGCAGCGTTGTAGGGGGACAGGGGTATGATGAGCAGTTCTTC.